Described below is a single TCR beta chain sequence and its context. Its antigen has not been determined. Base qualities are not at hand, and no much larger clone is one base apart. Receptor libraries were prepared by the immunoSEQ multiplex PCR assay. The TCRbeta CDR3 region and neighboring sequences were amplified from pancreatic genomic DNA and then sequenced. The published analysis was carried out like this. Repertoire diversity was assessed as a mean normalized Shannon-Wiener index, and productive clonality and productive rearrangement counts were also measured. Control and chronic pancreatitis repertoire metrics were compared by means of the nonparametric Mann-Whitney U test. A clonotype counted as shared when its CDR3beta sequence had identical amino acid composition and length across subjects. In its TCRdb copy, this immuneACCESS table keeps in-frame sequences only and misses some clones. Where compared with another copy, unresolved V genes explain less than half of these, and the others have no known cause. V, J and clone size derive from that table, while D and trimming were established from the DNA sequence. Here the sample has roughly 530 clones; approximately 62% occur a single time. Over 25% of the sample rests with the top ten.

The entry originates in a study of immune characteristics of hereditary and idiopathic chronic pancreatitis. In the study overall: Local immune cells and TCRbeta repertoires in the pancreas were profiled in this study for hereditary and idiopathic chronic pancreatitis, with control organ donor pancreases used for comparison. The gDNA-based approach was chosen because it involved minimal in vitro experimental manipulation of pancreas-infiltrating T cells. In total, 5 control pancreases, about seven hereditary chronic pancreatitis pancreases and about 6 idiopathic chronic pancreatitis pancreases underwent TCRbeta sequencing. Overall study outcomes, separate from this receptor: The study did not include chronic pancreatitis caused by alcohol use. Significantly increased TCRbeta repertoire diversity and reduced clonality were observed in both chronic pancreatitis groups relative to controls. Differences in Vbeta-Jbeta gene family usage, including TRBV10, TRBV19, TRBV23 and TRBV5, were found between hereditary and idiopathic chronic pancreatitis.

For controls, pancreas tissue was obtained from deceased organ donors without any known pancreatic disease and was run through the same islet isolation procedure used for patient tissue. For TCRbeta sequencing, genomic DNA was extracted directly from bulk pancreas tissue, without T cell sorting. Pancreas tissues from patients and organ donors were collected consecutively at two US centers. In the germline V gene, CDR1 corresponds to MNHEY and CDR2 to SVGAGI. Measured from the cysteine to the phenylalanine, the CDR3 is 15 residues long. CDR3 DNA is the only sequence kept; it has 45 bases, read in frame from the first base. For this chain, trimming is 9 bases at the V end and 5 bases at the J end, and the number of junction bases without a gene match is 11.

The sample taken for sequencing was pancreas tissue. The clonotype was recovered from a human donor who was a deceased organ donor serving as a healthy control. The sequence is built from TRBV6-5 and TRBJ2-1; TRBD2 matches 9 bases in the middle. The DNA is TGTGCCAGTGGCATGGGGCGGGGGGGCCACAATGAGCAGTTCTTC. Translated, this gives CASGMGRGGHNEQFF.